The 29 T cell receptor beta chains reported below all come from one sample, sequenced in a study of T cell changes during pregnancy in multiple sclerosis. TCRdb's copy holds only in-frame clones and misses some; the assay was immunoSEQ multiplex PCR. The profile shows 35,000 or so clones, roughly 91% of them singletons. This specimen was peripheral blood, taken in the second trimester of pregnancy. Receptors originate from a female donor in good health, enrolled as a control in a pregnancy study.

This chain connects TRBV2 to TRBJ2-7; TRBD2 is a possible D gene (5 bases). Germline CDR1 reads SNHLY; CDR2 reads FYNNEI. V dropped 8 bases and J dropped 5 bases, with 16 bases sitting between them. The CDR3 is made up of 13 amino acids. CDR3 loop: CASRIEGLNEQYF. In DNA form, the CDR3 reads TGTGCCAGCCGTATCGAGGGTCTAAACGAGCAGTACTTC.

The gene calls are TRBV28 and TRBJ2-3; 10 nucleotides line up with TRBD2. Looked up from germline, CDR1 is MDHEN and CDR2 is SYDVKM. Trimming removed 2 bases from V and 0 bases from J; junction bases left unmatched: 8. This CDR3 has 18 amino acids. The CDR3 is CASSLLKTSGFSTDTQYF. CDR3 DNA: TGTGCCAGCAGTTTACTCAAGACTAGCGGGTTTAGCACAGATACGCAGTATTTT.

Comment on this clone: One end of the junction fails to match germline, which may point to a read error. V and J are TRBV28 and TRBJ1-1; 7 nucleotides line up with TRBD1. The CDR3 is 15 residues long. CDR1 is MDHEN, CDR2 SYDVKM, per germline. The CDR3 reads CASSTQGPGQRHCVF. CDR3 DNA sequence: TGTGCCAGCAGTACACAGGGGCCTGGACAGCGACATTGTGTCTTT.

The chain employs TRBV18 and TRBJ1-5, with D hard to call. CDR3 length: 13 amino acids. V lost 3 bases and J lost 4, with 7 bases in between. The germline gives CDR1 KGHSH, CDR2 LQKENI. The DNA for the CDR3 is TGTGCCAGCTCACCCACAGAGAATCAGCCCCAGCATTTT. It translates to CASSPTENQPQHF.

The rearrangement uses TRBV6-1 and TRBJ1-2; 8 bases are a match to TRBD1. The CDR3 length is 10 residues. CDR1 is MNHNS, CDR2 SASEGT, per germline. The CDR3 region is CATGDYGYTF. DNA for the CDR3: TGTGCGACAGGGGACTATGGCTACACCTTC.

The CDR3 nucleotides read TGTGCCAGCAGCCGCGGGGGTGTGGGAAACGAGCAGTACTTC. It yields the protein CASSRGGVGNEQYF. The V and J genes are TRBV7-3 and TRBJ2-7; 7 bases fit TRBD2. V shed 5 bases and J 5 bases; nucleotides not matched to a gene: 9. CDR1 and CDR2 from the germline V gene are SGHTA and FQGTGA. The CDR3 runs 14 residues.

The genes are TRBV4-1 and TRBJ2-2; possibly TRBD1 for D (5 bases). Per germline, CDR1 MGHRA and CDR2 YSYEKL. The CDR3 runs to 17 residues. V was cut by 1 base and J by 4 bases, with 16 bases left in between. CDR3 sequence reads: CASSQGLKGQVTGELFF. The CDR3 nucleotides read TGCGCCAGCAGCCAAGGGTTGAAGGGGCAAGTCACCGGGGAGCTGTTTTTT.

CDR3 loop: CASSLQQGNNSPLHF. The DNA of the CDR3 is TGTGCCAGCAGCTTGCAGCAGGGGAATAATTCACCCCTCCACTTT. The chain joins TRBV7-6 to TRBJ1-6, with a weak D call TRBD1 (6 bases). V dropped 3 bases and J dropped 5 bases, with 11 bases sitting between them. The CDR3 runs 15 residues. Germline CDR1 reads SGHVS; CDR2 reads FNYEAQ.

The rearrangement joins TRBV11-2 to TRBJ1-1; D remains unclear. Trimming removed 5 bases at V and 0 bases at J, with 13 bases between. Germline-derived CDR1 and CDR2 are SGHAT and FQNNGV. The CDR3 sequence is 15 residues long. This CDR3 is CASSHQRNMNTEAFF. CDR3 bases: TGTGCCAGCAGCCATCAGAGGAACATGAACACTGAAGCTTTCTTT.

V usage is TRBV6-4 and J usage is TRBJ2-1, with 8 nucleotides matching TRBD1. V shed 2 bases and J 9 bases; nucleotides not matched to a gene: 3. Germline V lookup: CDR1 MRHNA, CDR2 SNTAGT. The length of the CDR3 is 13 residues. The chain's CDR3 is CASSDLTGGEQFF. The CDR3 DNA reads as TGTGCCAGCAGTGACCTCACAGGGGGTGAGCAGTTCTTC.

The V gene is TRBV6-5, the J gene TRBJ1-1, with TRBD1 as a possible D gene (5 bases). V was shortened by 8 bases and J by 1 base, with 8 bases between the two germline ends. Germline V gene data show CDR1 as MNHEY and CDR2 as SVGAGI. CDR3 size: 12 residues. CDR3 loop: CASLGGNTEAFF. The CDR3 DNA reads as TGTGCCAGCTTGGGGGGGAACACTGAAGCTTTCTTT.

This chain uses TRBV9 with TRBJ1-4; D gene unclear. CDR3 length: 16 residues. The V end was cut by 0 bases, the J end by 11 bases, with 20 bases between. Germline loops: CDR1 SGDLS, CDR2 YYNGEE. DNA for the CDR3: TGTGCCAGCAGCGTAGGGGCATCTCTGCCCGAAGTGAAACTGTTTTTT. Encoded protein: CASSVGASLPEVKLFF. The complete variable domain, with remaining parts taken from reference TRBV9 and TRBJ1-4, reads DSGVTQTPKHLITATGQRVTLRCSPRSGDLSVYWYQQSLDQGLQFLIQYYNGEERAKGNILERFSAQQFPDLHSELNLSSLELGDSALYFCASSVGASLPEVKLFFGSGTQLSVL.

The rearrangement uses TRBV18 and TRBJ1-5, with D possibly TRBD1 on 5 matching bases. V gave up 0 bases and J gave up 4 bases, with 13 bases separating them. The CDR3 sequence is 16 residues long. The germline V gene encodes CDR1 KGHSH and CDR2 LQKENI. CDR3 sequence (DNA): TGTGCCAGCTCACCACCGGGGGGATTGGGGAATCAGCCCCAGCATTTT. Its translation is CASSPPGGLGNQPQHF.

This rearrangement joins TRBV28 to TRBJ2-3; TRBD2 agrees at 8 bases. Germline loops: CDR1 MDHEN, CDR2 SYDVKM. CDR3 length: 14 amino acids. V trimming: 8 bases; J trimming: 5 bases; junction bases outside the gene matches: 9. The CDR3 sequence is CASGPGGVQDTQYF. CDR3 DNA sequence: TGTGCCAGCGGGCCCGGGGGGGTGCAAGATACGCAGTATTTT.

CDR3 sequence (DNA): TGTGCCAGCAGTCGGCTAGCGGGAGGCCGCACCGGGGAGCTGTTTTTT. It specifies CASSRLAGGRTGELFF. The chain links TRBV6-4 to TRBJ2-2; 11 nucleotides line up with TRBD2. Germline V lookup: CDR1 MRHNA, CDR2 SNTAGT. Losses at the gene ends were 5 bases for V and 4 bases for J; bases not matched to a gene: 6. There are 16 residues in the CDR3.

V and J are TRBV5-1 and TRBJ2-5; tentative D call: TRBD2 (6 bases). Germline CDR1 and CDR2: SGHRS and YFSETQ. V was clipped by 3 bases and J by 5 bases, with 14 bases between them. This CDR3 is 14 amino acids long. The CDR3 coding sequence is TGCGCCAGCAGCTCGCTCGGGACTTCGGAGACCCAGTACTTC. Protein product: CASSSLGTSETQYF.

This clone qualifies as medium-sized. The gene calls are TRBV6-4 and TRBJ2-2; 8 bases agree with TRBD2. V shed 7 bases and J 0 bases; nucleotides not matched to a gene: 4. The CDR3 spans 15 residues. CDR1 is MRHNA, CDR2 SNTAGT, per germline. CDR3 sequence: CASTPTSANTGELFF. The CDR3 coding sequence is TGTGCCAGCACCCCGACTAGCGCGAACACCGGGGAGCTGTTTTTT.

The chain combines TRBV6-4 with TRBJ2-1; 11 bases agree with TRBD2. The trim removed 3 bases at V and 8 bases at J, leaving 6 bases unmatched. The length of the CDR3 is 15 residues. Germline loops: CDR1 MRHNA, CDR2 SNTAGT. This CDR3 is CASSDLAGGVDEQFF. The CDR3 DNA reads as TGTGCCAGCAGTGATTTAGCGGGAGGGGTCGATGAGCAGTTCTTC.

This clone was seen only once. This rearrangement joins TRBV4-2 to TRBJ2-3; 8 bases map to TRBD2. The CDR3 runs 18 residues. Germline loops: CDR1 LGHNA, CDR2 YNFKEQ. Losses at the gene ends were 1 base for V and 0 bases for J; bases not matched to a gene: 9. The chain's CDR3 is CASSQGLRTGGSTDTQYF. CDR3 nucleotides: TGTGCCAGCAGCCAAGGGCTAAGGACGGGGGGGAGCACAGATACGCAGTATTTT.

This chain uses TRBV5-1 with TRBJ2-7; TRBD1 might be the D (6 bases). CDR3 length equals 15 residues. Germline-derived CDR1 and CDR2 are SGHRS and YFSETQ. With 4 bases removed from V and 0 bases from J, the gap between germline ends came to 14 bases. The chain's CDR3 is CASSNRDTHSYEQYF. CDR3 coding DNA: TGCGCCAGCAGCAACCGGGACACCCACTCCTACGAGCAGTACTTC.

V usage is TRBV5-1 and J usage is TRBJ2-7; the D gene is possibly TRBD1 (6 bases). Per the germline V gene, CDR1 is SGHRS and CDR2 is YFSETQ. Trimming removed 7 bases from V and 0 bases from J, with 14 bases in between. This CDR3 spans 14 amino acids. This chain's CDR3 is CASSADRISYEQYF. The CDR3 DNA reads as TGCGCCAGCTCAGCCGACAGGATCTCCTACGAGCAGTACTTC.

The V and J genes are TRBV11-3 and TRBJ2-7; tentatively, D is TRBD2 (6 bases). The V end was cut by 5 bases, the J end by 1 base, with 9 bases between. The CDR3 is 13 amino acids. From germline, CDR1 is SGHNT and CDR2 YENEEA. The CDR3 loop is CASSAGRSYEQYF. The DNA for the CDR3 is TGTGCCAGCAGCGCGGGACGGTCCTACGAGCAGTACTTC.

The rearrangement joins TRBV10-3 to TRBJ1-5, with D unclear. Germline-derived CDR1 and CDR2 are ENHRY and SYGVKD. V shed 3 bases and J shed 6 bases, with 12 bases lying between them. CDR3 length: 14 residues. The CDR3 region has the DNA TGTGCCATCAGTGAACTATCGGGTGGTCAGCCCCAGCATTTT. Encoded protein: CAISELSGGQPQHF.

The rearrangement joins TRBV11-2 to TRBJ2-3, with 15 bases that match TRBD2. This CDR3 has 16 residues. V lost 5 bases and J lost 6; bases outside the gene matches: 6. Per the germline V gene, CDR1 is SGHAT and CDR2 is FQNNGV. The CDR3 DNA follows: TGTGCCAGCAGCCCGGGACTAGCGGGGGGCCCGGATACGCAGTATTTT. As protein: CASSPGLAGGPDTQYF.

This chain connects TRBV6-1 to TRBJ1-5; the D is unclear. There are 13 residues in the CDR3. V dropped 4 bases and J dropped 3 bases, with 7 bases sitting between them. From germline, CDR1 is MNHNS and CDR2 SASEGT. The CDR3 spells CASSGDFNQPQHF. The CDR3 DNA is TGTGCCAGCAGTGGAGATTTCAATCAGCCCCAGCATTTT.

This clone has just a few counts. The chain has TRBV4-2 and TRBJ2-2; 11 nucleotides agree with TRBD2. The V gene end was trimmed by 0 bases and the J gene end by 4 bases; junction bases not matched to a gene: 7. The germline CDR1 and CDR2 sequences are LGHNA and YNFKEQ. This CDR3 region has 18 residues. The CDR3 protein is CASSQDYGLAGGTGELFF. CDR3 nucleotide sequence: TGTGCCAGCAGCCAAGATTACGGCCTAGCGGGAGGCACCGGGGAGCTGTTTTTT.

The chain couples TRBV13 to TRBJ2-1, with TRBD1 matching over 10 bases. This CDR3 is built from 15 residues. The V segment lost 0 bases and the J segment 6 bases; nucleotides outside the gene matches: 2. Germline CDR1 is PRHDT and CDR2 is FYEKMQ (reference sequence). CDR3 sequence: CASSLGRDRGNEQFF. The CDR3 DNA is TGTGCCAGCAGCTTAGGTCGGGACAGGGGCAATGAGCAGTTCTTC.

The chain is built from TRBV7-9 and TRBJ2-7, with D maybe TRBD1 (5 bases). The CDR3 totals 13 residues. Germline values: CDR1 SEHNR, CDR2 FQNEAQ (reference sequence). Trimming took 5 bases from V and 1 from J, leaving 9 bases between them. The CDR3 region is CASSGRTSYEQYF. CDR3 in DNA: TGTGCCAGCAGCGGTCGGACATCCTACGAGCAGTACTTC.

The genes are TRBV28 and TRBJ1-5, with TRBD1 matching over 7 bases. Trimming at V came to 6 bases and at J to 0 bases, leaving 5 bases not matched to a gene. CDR1 MDHEN and CDR2 SYDVKM come from the germline V gene. The CDR3 totals 15 residues. CDR3 region: CASSQGQYSNQPQHF. CDR3 nucleotides: TGTGCCAGCAGCCAGGGACAGTATAGCAATCAGCCCCAGCATTTT.